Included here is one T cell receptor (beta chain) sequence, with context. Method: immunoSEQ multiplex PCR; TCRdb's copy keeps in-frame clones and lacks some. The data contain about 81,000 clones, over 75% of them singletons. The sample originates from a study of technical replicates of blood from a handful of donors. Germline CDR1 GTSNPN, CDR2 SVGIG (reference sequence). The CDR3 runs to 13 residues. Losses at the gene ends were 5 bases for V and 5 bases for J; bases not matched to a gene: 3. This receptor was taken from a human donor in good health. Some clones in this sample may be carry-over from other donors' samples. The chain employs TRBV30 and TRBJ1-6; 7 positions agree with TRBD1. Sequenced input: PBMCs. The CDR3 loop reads CAWAGTDNSPLHF. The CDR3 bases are TGTGCCTGGGCCGGGACAGATAATTCACCCCTCCACTTT.